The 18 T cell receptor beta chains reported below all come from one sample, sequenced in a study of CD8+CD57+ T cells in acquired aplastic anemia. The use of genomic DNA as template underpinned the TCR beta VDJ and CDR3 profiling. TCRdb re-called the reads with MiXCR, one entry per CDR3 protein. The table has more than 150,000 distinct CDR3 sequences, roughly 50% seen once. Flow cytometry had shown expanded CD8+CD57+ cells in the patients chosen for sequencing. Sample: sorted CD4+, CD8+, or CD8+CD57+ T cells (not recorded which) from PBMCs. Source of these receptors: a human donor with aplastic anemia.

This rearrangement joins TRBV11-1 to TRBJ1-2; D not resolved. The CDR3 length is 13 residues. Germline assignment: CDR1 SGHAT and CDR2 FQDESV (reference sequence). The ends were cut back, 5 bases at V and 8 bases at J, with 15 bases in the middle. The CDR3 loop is CASSAYPMGGYTF. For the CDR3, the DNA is TGTGCCAGCAGCGCTTATCCGATGGGCGGCTACACCTTC.

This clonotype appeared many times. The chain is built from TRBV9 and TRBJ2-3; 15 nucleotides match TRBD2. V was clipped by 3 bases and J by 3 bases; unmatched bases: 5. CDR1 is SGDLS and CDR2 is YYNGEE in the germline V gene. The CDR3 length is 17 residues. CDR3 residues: CASSAGLAGGNTDTQYF. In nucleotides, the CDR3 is TGTGCCAGCAGCGCCGGACTAGCGGGGGGGAATACAGATACGCAGTATTTT.

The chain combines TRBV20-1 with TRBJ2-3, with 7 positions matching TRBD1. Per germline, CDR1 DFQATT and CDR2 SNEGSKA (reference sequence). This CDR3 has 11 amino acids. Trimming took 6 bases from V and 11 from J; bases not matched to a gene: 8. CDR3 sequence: CSAGQFNEQYF. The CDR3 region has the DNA TGCAGTGCGGGACAGTTCAATGAGCAGTATTTT.

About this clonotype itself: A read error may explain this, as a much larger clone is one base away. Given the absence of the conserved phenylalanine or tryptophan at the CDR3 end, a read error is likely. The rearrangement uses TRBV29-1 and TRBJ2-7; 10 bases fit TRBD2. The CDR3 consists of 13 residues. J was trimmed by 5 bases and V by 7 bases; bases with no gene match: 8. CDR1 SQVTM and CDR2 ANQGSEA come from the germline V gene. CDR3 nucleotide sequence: TGCAGCGCCTTGAAGCGGGAGGGTAACGAGCAGTACCTC. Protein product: CSALKREGNEQYL.

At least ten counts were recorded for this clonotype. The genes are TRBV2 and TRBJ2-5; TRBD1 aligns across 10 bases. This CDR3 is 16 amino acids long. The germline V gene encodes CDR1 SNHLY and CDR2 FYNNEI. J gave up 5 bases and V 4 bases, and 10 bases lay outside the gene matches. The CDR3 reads CASSAGGQGPEETQYF. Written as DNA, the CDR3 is TGTGCCAGCAGTGCCGGGGGACAGGGGCCCGAGGAGACCCAGTACTTC.

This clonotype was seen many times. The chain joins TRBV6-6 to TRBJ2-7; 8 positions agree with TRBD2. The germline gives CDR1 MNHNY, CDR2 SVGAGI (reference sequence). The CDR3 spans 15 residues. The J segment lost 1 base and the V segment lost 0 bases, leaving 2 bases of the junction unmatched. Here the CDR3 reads CASSYSAGVSYEQYF. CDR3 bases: TGTGCCAGCAGTTACTCAGCGGGGGTGTCCTACGAGCAGTACTTC.

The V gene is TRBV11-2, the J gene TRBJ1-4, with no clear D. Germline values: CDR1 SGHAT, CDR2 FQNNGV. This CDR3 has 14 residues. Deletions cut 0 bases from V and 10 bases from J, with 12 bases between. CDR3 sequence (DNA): TGTGCCAGCAGCTTAGATCTGGGTCCAGTAAAACTGTTTTTT. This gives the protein CASSLDLGPVKLFF.

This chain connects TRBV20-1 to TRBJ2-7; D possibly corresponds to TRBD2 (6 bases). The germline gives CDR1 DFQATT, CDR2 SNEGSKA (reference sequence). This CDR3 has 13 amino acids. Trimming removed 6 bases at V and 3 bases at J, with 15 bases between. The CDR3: CSAGTPEGYEQYF. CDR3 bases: TGCAGTGCGGGGACTCCCGAGGGCTACGAGCAGTACTTC.

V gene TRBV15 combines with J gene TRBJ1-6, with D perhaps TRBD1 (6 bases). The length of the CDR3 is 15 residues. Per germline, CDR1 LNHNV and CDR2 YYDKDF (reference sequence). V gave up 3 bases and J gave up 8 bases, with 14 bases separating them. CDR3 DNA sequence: TGTGCCACCAGCAGGTACACTTCAGGGGATTCACCCCTCCACTTT. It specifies CATSRYTSGDSPLHF.

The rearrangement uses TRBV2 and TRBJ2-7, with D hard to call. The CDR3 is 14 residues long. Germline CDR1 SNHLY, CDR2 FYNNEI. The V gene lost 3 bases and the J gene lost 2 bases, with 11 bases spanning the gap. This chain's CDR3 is CASSDGSRAYEQYF. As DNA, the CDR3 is TGTGCCAGCAGTGACGGCAGCCGTGCCTACGAGCAGTACTTC.

The CDR3 DNA reads as TGTGCCACCAGCGCGCCCCGGACAGCCAATAACTATGGCTACACCTTC. Residues: CATSAPRTANNYGYTF. J is TRBJ1-2 and V is TRBV15, with D possibly being TRBD1 (6 bases). The ends were cut back, 5 bases at V and 1 base at J, with 17 bases in the middle. CDR3 size: 16 residues. CDR1 and CDR2 from the germline V gene are LNHNV and YYDKDF (reference sequence).

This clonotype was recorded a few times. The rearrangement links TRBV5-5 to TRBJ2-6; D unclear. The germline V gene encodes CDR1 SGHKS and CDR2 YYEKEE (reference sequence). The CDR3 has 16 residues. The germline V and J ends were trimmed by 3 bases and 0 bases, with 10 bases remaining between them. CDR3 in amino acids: CASSSLRDSGANVLTF. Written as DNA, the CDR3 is TGTGCCAGCAGCTCTTTAAGAGACTCTGGGGCCAACGTCCTGACTTTC.

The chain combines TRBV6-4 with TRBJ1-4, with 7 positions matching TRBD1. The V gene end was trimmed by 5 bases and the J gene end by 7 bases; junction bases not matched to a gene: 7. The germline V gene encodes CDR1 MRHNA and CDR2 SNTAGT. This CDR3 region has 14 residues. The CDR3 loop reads CASSPTKGAEKLFF. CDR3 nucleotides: TGTGCCAGCAGTCCCACGAAGGGGGCTGAAAAACTGTTTTTT.

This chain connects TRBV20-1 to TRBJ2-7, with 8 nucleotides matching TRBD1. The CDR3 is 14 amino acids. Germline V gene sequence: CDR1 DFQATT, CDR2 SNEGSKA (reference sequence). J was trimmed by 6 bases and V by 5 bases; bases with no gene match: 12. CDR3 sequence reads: CSASRDRTLGEQYF. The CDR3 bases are TGCAGTGCTTCGCGGGACAGGACCTTGGGCGAGCAGTACTTC.

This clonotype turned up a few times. This chain's CDR3 is CSVEVGVGANVLTF. The CDR3 nucleotides read TGCAGCGTTGAGGTAGGGGTCGGGGCCAACGTCCTGACTTTC. The chain employs TRBV29-1 and TRBJ2-6, with D tentatively TRBD1 (5 bases). The CDR3 loop spans 14 amino acids. V lost 3 bases, J lost 4 bases, and 10 bases lay in between. In germline, CDR1 is SQVTM, CDR2 ANQGSEA. Together with reference TRBV29-1 and TRBJ2-6, the CDR3 gives the full variable domain: SAVISQKPSRDICQRGTSLTIQCQVDSQVTMMFWYRQQPGQSLTLIATANQGSEATYESGFVIDKFPISRPNLTFSTLTVSNMSPEDSSIYLCSVEVGVGANVLTFGAGSRLTVL.

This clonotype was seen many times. CDR3 sequence (DNA): TGTGCCAGCAGCTTAGGGGGTGGCGGGGTGGGCGAGCAGTACTTC. As protein: CASSLGGGGVGEQYF. The V gene is TRBV7-2, the J gene TRBJ2-7, with a possible D match to TRBD2 (6 bases). The V gene's germline CDR1 is SGHTA and CDR2 FQGNSA. V shed 1 base and J shed 6 bases, with 16 bases lying between them. CDR3 size: 15 residues.

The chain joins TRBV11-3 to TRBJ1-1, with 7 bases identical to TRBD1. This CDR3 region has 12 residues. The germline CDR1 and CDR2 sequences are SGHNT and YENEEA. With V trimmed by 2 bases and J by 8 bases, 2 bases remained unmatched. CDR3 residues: CASSLPTGEAFF. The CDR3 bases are TGTGCCAGCAGCTTACCGACAGGGGAAGCTTTCTTT.

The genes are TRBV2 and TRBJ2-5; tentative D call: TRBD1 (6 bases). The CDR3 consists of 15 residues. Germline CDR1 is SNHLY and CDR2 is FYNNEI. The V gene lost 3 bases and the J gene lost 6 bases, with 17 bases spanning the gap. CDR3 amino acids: CASSDWGQGAQTQYF. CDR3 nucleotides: TGTGCCAGCAGTGACTGGGGGCAGGGTGCACAGACCCAGTACTTC.